This TCR beta chain was recorded in a study of blood T cells in healthy people across ages. V gave up 5 bases and J gave up 3 bases, with 14 bases separating them. This CDR3 comprises 15 residues. The V gene's germline CDR1 is SGHVS and CDR2 FNYEAQ. Primers used in a second PCR of about 6 to 12 cycles were a sample-barcoded 5' primer and a J-beta primer mix. TCRdb analysed the 5' RACE reads with MiXCR anew, one entry per CDR3 protein. The table lists about 1,800,000 distinct CDR3 sequences, roughly 30% of them singletons, with 7.7% in the top ten. In this sample, this clonotype turned up a few times. The rearrangement uses TRBV7-6 and TRBJ1-5; weak D call: TRBD1 (6 bases). Sample: blood. This sequence was found in a woman between 25 and 40 years old in good health. CDR3 DNA sequence: TGTGCCAGCAGCCCACAGGGTGGTAACAATCAGCCCCAGCATTTT. Translated: CASSPQGGNNQPQHF.